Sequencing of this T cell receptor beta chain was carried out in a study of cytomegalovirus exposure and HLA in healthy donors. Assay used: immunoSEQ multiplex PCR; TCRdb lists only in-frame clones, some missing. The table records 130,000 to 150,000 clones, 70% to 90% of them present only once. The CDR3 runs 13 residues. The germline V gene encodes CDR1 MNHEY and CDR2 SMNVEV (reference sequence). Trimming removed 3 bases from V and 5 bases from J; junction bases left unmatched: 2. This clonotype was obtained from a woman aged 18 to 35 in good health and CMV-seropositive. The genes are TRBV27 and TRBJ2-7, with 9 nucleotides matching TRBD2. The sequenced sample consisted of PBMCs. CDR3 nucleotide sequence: TGTGCCAGCAGTTTGTCTAGCGGGAACGAGCAGTACTTC. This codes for CASSLSSGNEQYF.